This T cell receptor (beta chain) emerged from a study of T cells in Graves' hyperthyroidism and ophthalmopathy (dated by TCRdb to 2018 to 2020). Looking at the study overall: Peripheral blood was sampled at the time of initial diagnosis, prior to any treatment. Thyroid tissue and blood T-cell repertoires from several Graves' hyperthyroidism patients were also compared in the study. Following sampling, methimazole starting at 30 mg daily was given to hyperthyroidism patients, and high-dose intravenous methylprednisolone was given to ophthalmopathy patients. A discovery cohort of roughly 100 patients, 43 with Graves' ophthalmopathy and more than 55 with stable Graves' hyperthyroidism, was used to find distinguishing TCR V-J signatures. The paper describes TCR Vbeta CDR3 sequencing of about 140 peripheral blood samples, made up of around 41 ophthalmopathy patients, 70 to 80 hyperthyroidism patients and some 17 progressor patients. The 85 to 100 discovery patients were randomly split 7:3 into training and test sets. Prospective prediction of ophthalmopathy was tested in an independent validation cohort of 18 hyperthyroidism patients and around 16 patients who later progressed to ophthalmopathy. Broader findings and caveats from the paper: Ophthalmopathy was separated from stable hyperthyroidism by a 13 V-J signature model, with approximately 86% sensitivity and about 81% specificity obtained in cross-validation and 80%/75% obtained in testing. Blood samples also contained most of the expanded thyroid clonotypes (frequency above 0.001), which suggests that blood repertoires may reflect thyroid immune responses. In validation, the model predicted progression to ophthalmopathy a median of roughly 6.1 months before onset, with approximately 71% sensitivity and about 75% specificity. No statistical method was used to fix the sample size in advance, and group allocation was not hidden from the investigators.

The TCR beta CDR3 regions were amplified from RNA transcripts. A first-round RT-PCR of the TCR CDR3 used the HTBI primer set with the Qiagen OneStep RT-PCR kit. A second multiplex PCR round built the libraries, followed by size selection and purification. Sequencing of the libraries was done on an Illumina HiSeq2000 using paired-end 100 bp reads. As for the original processing: SOAPnuke was used to process the raw data, throwing out any read that contained adapters or uncalled bases, had a mean Phred below 15, or lacked an exact constant-primer or identifier match. COPE v1.2.5 was used to merge the high-quality paired reads, and each unique nucleotide sequence was defined as a clonotype. Clonotypes were aligned to IMGT TRBV, TRBD and TRBJ reference segments using MiTCR v1.1. Only V-J combinations with frequency above 0.0001, covering 99.2% of repertoires, were analysed. The TCS score was defined as F50 (clonal expansion) divided by E x V (chaos), with BLOSUM62-based TCRdist calculated between CDR3 peptides within each V-J. Welch's t-statistics and random forest reduced around 510 V-J features to 10 to 15, which were used in a naive Bayes classifier (R e1071). TCRdb passed the public sequencing reads through fastp at Q25 and MiXCR, retaining productive beta sequences. Rows with one shared CDR3 protein collapse into an entry with the most common genes and DNA. What appears here as the V and J calls and clone size reflects TCRdb's work, not the paper's. The sample table holds over 400,000 distinct CDR3 sequences, of which roughly 23% were seen once. The ten top clones hold around 54% of the sample.

As encoded in the germline V gene (reference sequence), CDR1 is SEHNR while CDR2 is FQNEAQ. Trimming leaves V shorter by 3 bases and J shorter by 2 bases, with the junction holding 4 bases beyond the gene matches. From the cysteine through the phenylalanine, the CDR3 covers 14 amino acids. The CDR3 DNA has 42 bases and is translated from base 1. Points on this clonotype: The antigen it binds to is not known. The record has no base qualities; no much larger clone is one base away.

Ophthalmopathy patients had moderately to severely active disease, with a Clinical Activity Score of 3 or more, a NOSPECS grade of 4 or more, and a disease duration of less than 3 months. The study excluded patients with uncontrolled infections, other autoimmune diseases, pregnancy or lactation. Diagnoses were based on clinical symptoms, serum thyroxine and TRAb, thyroid ultrasound and orbital computed tomography. Ficoll-Paque density gradient centrifugation was used to isolate PBMCs from about 10 ml of fresh peripheral blood. Total RNA was extracted with Trizol reagent, and quality was checked on an Agilent 2100 Bioanalyzer.

The source material was blood. The clonotype comes from a woman aged 70 to 79 with Graves' ophthalmopathy. Recombination joined TRBV7-9 with TRBJ2-7, with 7 central nucleotides matching TRBD1. The sequenced DNA: TGTGCCAGCAGCTTGCATACAGGGGCCTACGAGCAGTACTTC. The encoded protein is CASSLHTGAYEQYF.